This T cell receptor (beta chain) was sequenced for a study of T cells in Graves' hyperthyroidism and ophthalmopathy. Comment on this clonotype: Its antigen is as yet unknown.

The TCR beta CDR3 regions underwent amplification using RNA transcripts as the source. First-round RT-PCR of the TCR CDR3 relied on the HTBI primer set. A single record per CDR3 protein comes from TCRdb applying MiXCR to the multiplex PCR reads. This table holds around 350,000 distinct CDR3 sequences, roughly 15% found once. This CDR3 spans 17 amino acids. Trimming at V came to 5 bases and at J to 4 bases, leaving 8 bases not matched to a gene. Per the germline V gene, CDR1 is SEHNR and CDR2 is FQNEAQ (reference sequence). General study points: Peripheral blood also featured most of the thyroid clonotypes expanded above 0.001. Researchers report that a 13 V-J model separated ophthalmopathy from stable hyperthyroidism.

Sequenced input: blood. The source of this sequence is a woman aged 25 to 39 with Graves' hyperthyroidism that later progressed to Graves' ophthalmopathy. This sequence joins TRBV7-9 and TRBJ2-1; 13 bases are a match to TRBD2. The CDR3 here is CASSPAGLAGAYNEQFF. For the CDR3, the DNA is TGTGCCAGCAGCCCAGCCGGACTAGCGGGAGCATACAATGAGCAGTTCTTC. Combining the CDR3 with reference TRBV7-9 and TRBJ2-1 gives the whole variable domain DTGVSQNPRHKITKRGQNVTFRCDPISEHNRLYWYRQTLGQGPEFLTYFQNEAQLEKSRLLSDRFSAERPKGSFSTLEIQRTEQGDSAMYLCASSPAGLAGAYNEQFFGPGTRLTVL.